This T cell receptor (beta chain) was captured in a study of blood T cells in healthy people across ages. Broader study findings: With unsorted PBMCs, a conclusive comparison of naive versus antigen-experienced cells was not possible. Samples with more naive T cells showed higher observed beta diversity. In older individuals, TCR beta diversity per million T cells was lower, falling roughly linearly with age.

Each sample yielded at least 5 micrograms of PBMC total RNA. CDR1 is SGHAT, CDR2 FQNNGV, per germline. V lost 1 base, J lost 5 bases, and 12 bases lay in between. The CDR3 sequence is 15 residues long. In this sample, this clonotype turned up many times. The antigen remains unidentified. Primers used in a second PCR of roughly 6 to 11 cycles were a sample-barcoded 5' primer and a J-beta primer mix. MiXCR, applied by TCRdb to the 5' RACE reads, yields one record per CDR3 protein. Among fewer than 800,000 distinct CDR3 sequences listed, over 45% were seen once. The sample taken for sequencing was blood. This receptor was taken from an older woman in good health. The gene calls are TRBV11-2 and TRBJ1-5; TRBD1 is a possible D gene (5 bases). The CDR3 here is CASSLGRGVDQPQHF. The CDR3 nucleotides read TGTGCCAGCAGCTTAGGGCGGGGGGTTGATCAGCCCCAGCATTTT. Together with reference TRBV11-2 and TRBJ1-5, the CDR3 gives the full variable domain: EAGVAQSPRYKIIEKRQSVAFWCNPISGHATLYWYQQILGQGPKLLIQFQNNGVVDDSQLPKDRFSAERLKGVDSTLKIQPAKLEDSAVYLCASSLGRGVDQPQHFGDGTRLSIL.